The 20 T cell receptor beta chains given below trace back to one sample, sequenced in a study of cytomegalovirus exposure and HLA in healthy donors (dated by TCRdb to 2016 to 2017). Library prep was done by the immunoSEQ multiplex PCR assay. What TCRdb holds here is the immuneACCESS table cut down to in-frame rearrangements. Part of the clones is not present; checked against another copy, under half of the missing clones reflect an unresolved V gene, and the others are unexplained. For this sample there are 180,000 or so clones; roughly 86% appear just once. The ten largest clones represent 2% to 3% of the sample. The specimen was PBMCs. The source of these receptors is a man younger than 35 in good health and CMV-seropositive.

The V call is TRBV5-1, the J call TRBJ1-5, with D maybe TRBD1 (5 bases). V shed 2 bases and J shed 6 bases, with 15 bases lying between them. Germline CDR1 is SGHRS and CDR2 is YFSETQ. The CDR3 spans 15 residues. The CDR3 reads CASSLGASRGQPQHF. The CDR3 DNA is TGCGCCAGCAGCTTAGGGGCCTCAAGGGGTCAGCCCCAGCATTTT.

The rearrangement joins TRBV9 to TRBJ1-5, with D possibly TRBD1 on 6 matching bases. CDR1 is SGDLS, CDR2 YYNGEE, per germline. V shed 3 bases and J shed 1 base, with 11 bases lying between them. The CDR3 is 15 residues long. This CDR3 is CASSGGGGSNQPQHF. As DNA, the CDR3 is TGTGCCAGCAGCGGGGGGGGCGGGAGCAATCAGCCCCAGCATTTT.

The genes are TRBV7-9 and TRBJ2-6; TRBD1 agrees at 8 bases. Germline assignment: CDR1 SEHNR and CDR2 FQNEAQ (reference sequence). V lost 3 bases, J lost 1 base, and 8 bases stayed unmatched. The CDR3 totals 18 residues. CDR3 loop: CASSFQGTGLSGANVLTF. In nucleotides, the CDR3 is TGTGCCAGCAGCTTCCAGGGGACAGGACTTTCTGGGGCCAACGTCCTGACTTTC. The full variable domain, with the rest looked up from reference TRBV7-9 and TRBJ2-6, is DTGVSQNPRHKITKRGQNVTFRCDPISEHNRLYWYRQTLGQGPEFLTYFQNEAQLEKSRLLSDRFSAERPKGSFSTLEIQRTEQGDSAMYLCASSFQGTGLSGANVLTFGAGSRLTVL.

This clone has more than one count but fewer than ten. The gene calls are TRBV7-9 and TRBJ1-4; 9 nucleotides agree with TRBD1. The CDR3 extends over 14 amino acids. With 4 bases clipped from V and 12 bases from J, the junction kept 9 bases outside the gene matches. Germline V gene lookup returns CDR1 SEHNR and CDR2 FQNEAQ (reference sequence). This chain's CDR3 is CASSSIGGDRELFF. The CDR3 DNA reads as TGTGCCAGCAGCTCGATAGGAGGGGACAGGGAACTGTTTTTT.

CDR3 amino acids: CASSYVGSNTEAFF. The CDR3 bases are TGCGCCAGCAGCTACGTCGGGTCGAACACTGAAGCTTTCTTT. The chain recombines TRBV5-1 with TRBJ1-1; D call uncertain. The CDR3 covers 14 residues. Germline V lookup: CDR1 SGHRS, CDR2 YFSETQ. Deletions cut 3 bases from V and 1 base from J, with 10 bases between. The full variable domain, in which reference TRBV5-1 and TRBJ1-1 provide the parts outside the CDR3, is KAGVTQTPRYLIKTRGQQVTLSCSPISGHRSVSWYQQTPGQGLQFLFEYFSETQRNKGNFPGRFSGRQFSNSRSEMNVSTLELGDSALYLCASSYVGSNTEAFFGQGTRLTVV.

The rearrangement joins TRBV28 to TRBJ2-5; the match to TRBD1 covers 7 bases. The CDR3 is 14 amino acids. Germline V gives CDR1 MDHEN, CDR2 SYDVKM. The CDR3 DNA sequence: TGTGCGAGGAAGGGACAGAGGATAGAGGAGACCCAGTACTTC. Residues: CARKGQRIEETQYF.

The genes are TRBV5-1 and TRBJ2-6; D is uncertain. Germline lookup yields CDR1 SGHRS and CDR2 YFSETQ. The CDR3 consists of 15 residues. Trimming pared 2 bases from V and 0 bases from J, leaving 6 bases between. CDR3 residues: CASSFRSSGANVLTF. CDR3 sequence (DNA): TGCGCCAGCAGCTTCCGGAGCTCTGGGGCCAACGTCCTGACTTTC.

The chain links TRBV7-2 to TRBJ2-7, with TRBD2 matching 8 bases. The germline gives CDR1 SGHTA, CDR2 FQGNSA. The V segment lost 5 bases and the J segment 2 bases; nucleotides outside the gene matches: 2. The CDR3 is 13 residues long. DNA for the CDR3: TGTGCCAGCAGCGCCGGGAGGGCCTACGAGCAGTACTTC. This sequence encodes CASSAGRAYEQYF.

This clone has a single count. The V call is TRBV5-1, the J call TRBJ2-2, with D possibly matching TRBD2 (5 bases). The V end was cut by 0 bases, the J end by 7 bases, with 16 bases between. The CDR3 has 16 residues. Germline CDR1 is SGHRS and CDR2 is YFSETQ. The CDR3 region has the DNA TGCGCCAGCAGCTTGGCCGGCGGGTCCTCCATCGGGGAGCTGTTTTTT. Its translation: CASSLAGGSSIGELFF.

V usage is TRBV13 and J usage is TRBJ1-4; no clear D gene. The germline gives CDR1 PRHDT, CDR2 FYEKMQ (reference sequence). Trimming took off 5 bases at V and 6 bases at J, with 10 bases between the two ends. The CDR3 spans 13 residues. CDR3 loop: CASSLGEDEKLFF. DNA of the CDR3: TGTGCCAGCAGCCTCGGGGAGGATGAAAAACTGTTTTTT.

The rearrangement joins TRBV28 to TRBJ2-2, with 9 bases identical to TRBD2. This CDR3 spans 15 amino acids. Germline lookup yields CDR1 MDHEN and CDR2 SYDVKM. With V trimmed by 3 bases and J by 5 bases, 4 bases remained unmatched. CDR3 nucleotides: TGTGCCAGCAGTTTCGCGGCGGGAGGGACCGGGGAGCTGTTTTTT. Protein sequence: CASSFAAGGTGELFF. The variable domain in full, with the rest retrieved from reference TRBV28 and TRBJ2-2, is DVKVTQSSRYLVKRTGEKVFLECVQDMDHENMFWYRQDPGLGLRLIYFSYDVKMKEKGDIPEGYSVSREKKERFSLILESASTNQTSMYLCASSFAAGGTGELFFGEGSRLTVL.

CDR3 in DNA: TGCAGCCCGAATCTAGCGGGAGGTGGCACAGATACGCAGTATTTT. Translating gives CSPNLAGGGTDTQYF. The chain couples TRBV29-1 to TRBJ2-3, with 11 bases lining up with TRBD2. The CDR3 is made up of 15 amino acids. Trimming cost V 8 bases and J 1 base; bases outside gene matches: 8. Per the germline V gene, CDR1 is SQVTM and CDR2 is ANQGSEA.

The chain uses TRBV7-6 and TRBJ1-1; no firm D call. CDR3 length equals 13 residues. Germline CDR1 reads SGHVS; CDR2 reads FNYEAQ. Between the trimmed V and J ends, which lost 6 bases and 4 bases, there was a span of 12 bases. CDR3: CASSFSTGTEAFF. CDR3 DNA sequence: TGTGCCAGCAGTTTCAGTACGGGCACTGAAGCTTTCTTT.

The J gene is TRBJ1-2, the V gene TRBV9; D gene uncertain. Germline V gene lookup returns CDR1 SGDLS and CDR2 YYNGEE. The CDR3 extends over 11 amino acids. V was shortened by 6 bases and J by 2 bases, with 5 bases between the two germline ends. CDR3 in DNA: TGTGCCAGCACGACAAACTATGGCTACACCTTC. As protein: CASTTNYGYTF.

This clone was observed a few times. The chain couples TRBV19 to TRBJ1-5, with 10 bases aligning to TRBD1. The CDR3 runs 18 residues. The trim removed 6 bases at V and 6 bases at J, leaving 17 bases unmatched. Germline V CDR1 and CDR2: LNHDA, SQIVND (reference sequence). The CDR3 reads CASRRDRGLRTAAQPQHF. The CDR3 region has the DNA TGTGCCAGTAGGCGGGACAGGGGACTCAGGACGGCCGCTCAGCCCCAGCATTTT.

V gene TRBV2 combines with J gene TRBJ2-2; 9 bases agree with TRBD2. Germline V gene data show CDR1 as SNHLY and CDR2 as FYNNEI. The CDR3 is 15 residues long. V gave up 4 bases and J gave up 6 bases; unmatched junction bases: 6. The DNA for the CDR3 is TGTGCCAGCAGTGTTATAGCGGGAGTGGCCGGGGAGCTGTTTTTT. Translation gives CASSVIAGVAGELFF. Full variable domain (rest looked up from reference TRBV2 and TRBJ2-2): EPEVTQTPSHQVTQMGQEVILRCVPISNHLYFYWYRQILGQKVEFLVSFYNNEISEKSEIFDDQFSVERPDGSNFTLKIRSTKLEDSAMYFCASSVIAGVAGELFFGEGSRLTVL.

J is TRBJ2-1 and V is TRBV11-2; 11 nucleotides agree with TRBD2. CDR1 is SGHAT and CDR2 is FQNNGV in the germline V gene. This CDR3 has 15 residues. The trim removed 5 bases at V and 5 bases at J, leaving 5 bases unmatched. CDR3 protein: CASSRGTSGNNEQFF. CDR3 sequence (DNA): TGTGCCAGCAGCCGTGGGACTAGCGGAAACAATGAGCAGTTCTTC.

This chain joins TRBV6-6 and TRBJ2-7; possibly TRBD2 for D (5 bases). CDR1 is MNHNY, CDR2 SVGAGI, per germline (reference sequence). V lost 0 bases and J 5 bases, leaving 8 bases between the germline ends. CDR3 length equals 13 residues. The CDR3 bases are TGTGCCAGCAGTTACTCGAGGGCAGACGAGCAGTACTTC. It is translated as CASSYSRADEQYF.

The rearrangement joins TRBV6-5 to TRBJ2-3, with 9 bases aligning to TRBD2. The CDR3 spans 14 residues. With 6 bases clipped from V and 2 bases from J, the junction kept 3 bases outside the gene matches. Germline V gives CDR1 MNHEY, CDR2 SVGAGI. The CDR3 loop reads CASRRGGNTDTQYF. CDR3 sequence (DNA): TGTGCCAGCAGGCGGGGGGGCAACACAGATACGCAGTATTTT.

This chain joins TRBV19 and TRBJ2-7; 8 bases line up with TRBD1. This CDR3 has 13 amino acids. From germline, CDR1 is LNHDA and CDR2 SQIVND (reference sequence). Germline trimming cut 4 bases from V and 5 bases from J; bases unmatched to any gene: 4. The DNA for the CDR3 is TGTGCCAGTAGTACAGGGGGCCTGGACGAGCAGTACTTC. Translating gives CASSTGGLDEQYF.